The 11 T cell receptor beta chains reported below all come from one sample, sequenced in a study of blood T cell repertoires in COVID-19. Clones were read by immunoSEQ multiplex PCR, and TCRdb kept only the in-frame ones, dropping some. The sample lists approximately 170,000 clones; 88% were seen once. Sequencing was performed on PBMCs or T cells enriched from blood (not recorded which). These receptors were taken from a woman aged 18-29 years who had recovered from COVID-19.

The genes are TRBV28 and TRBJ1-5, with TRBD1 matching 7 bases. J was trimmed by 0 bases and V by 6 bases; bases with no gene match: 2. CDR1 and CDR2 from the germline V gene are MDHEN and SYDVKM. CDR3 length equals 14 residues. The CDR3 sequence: CASRQGNSNQPQHF. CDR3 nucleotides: TGTGCCAGCAGACAGGGGAATAGCAATCAGCCCCAGCATTTT.

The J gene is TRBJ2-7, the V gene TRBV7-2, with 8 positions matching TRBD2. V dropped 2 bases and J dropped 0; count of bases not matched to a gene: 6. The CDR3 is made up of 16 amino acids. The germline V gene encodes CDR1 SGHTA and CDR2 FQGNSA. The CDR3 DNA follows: TGTGCCAGCAGCTTAAATTCGGGGGGGCACTCCTACGAGCAGTACTTC. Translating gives CASSLNSGGHSYEQYF.

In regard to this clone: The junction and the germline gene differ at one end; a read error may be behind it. DNA for the CDR3: TGTGCCAGCAGTTTAGCCCCGGGACAGGGCCCCAGCTTT. Protein sequence: CASSLAPGQGPSF. This rearrangement joins TRBV12-3 or TRBV12-4 to TRBJ1-6; 9 positions match TRBD1. This CDR3 comprises 13 residues.

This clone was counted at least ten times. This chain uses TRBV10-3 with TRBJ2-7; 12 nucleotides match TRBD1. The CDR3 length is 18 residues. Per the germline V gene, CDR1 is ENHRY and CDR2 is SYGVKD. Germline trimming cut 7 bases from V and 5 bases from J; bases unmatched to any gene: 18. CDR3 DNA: TGTGCCATCATAATCGGCGGTGGGACACGGGACAGGGGGCACGAGCAGTACTTC. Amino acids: CAIIIGGGTRDRGHEQYF.

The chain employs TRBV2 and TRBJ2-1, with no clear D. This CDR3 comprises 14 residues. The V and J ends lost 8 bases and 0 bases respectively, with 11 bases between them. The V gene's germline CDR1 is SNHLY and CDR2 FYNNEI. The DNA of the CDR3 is TGTGCCAGCTCCCTTGAGAGCTCCTACAATGAGCAGTTCTTC. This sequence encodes CASSLESSYNEQFF. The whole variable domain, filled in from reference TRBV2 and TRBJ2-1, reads EPEVTQTPSHQVTQMGQEVILRCVPISNHLYFYWYRQILGQKVEFLVSFYNNEISEKSEIFDDQFSVERPDGSNFTLKIRSTKLEDSAMYFCASSLESSYNEQFFGPGTRLTVL.

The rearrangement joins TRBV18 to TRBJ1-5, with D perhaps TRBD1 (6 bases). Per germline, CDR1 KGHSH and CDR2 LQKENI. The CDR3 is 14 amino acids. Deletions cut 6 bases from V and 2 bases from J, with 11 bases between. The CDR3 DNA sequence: TGTGCCAGCTCGTCGGGGGGCGGCAATCAGCCCCAGCATTTT. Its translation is CASSSGGGNQPQHF.

CDR3 bases: TGTGCCAGCAGCTTAATGGTGGCTAGCGGGAGAGTCCATGAGCAGTTCTTC. Translation: CASSLMVASGRVHEQFF. J is TRBJ2-1 and V is TRBV7-8; 10 bases align to TRBD2. Germline assignment: CDR1 SGHVS and CDR2 FQNEAQ. The trim removed 2 bases at V and 8 bases at J, leaving 12 bases unmatched. The CDR3 totals 17 residues.

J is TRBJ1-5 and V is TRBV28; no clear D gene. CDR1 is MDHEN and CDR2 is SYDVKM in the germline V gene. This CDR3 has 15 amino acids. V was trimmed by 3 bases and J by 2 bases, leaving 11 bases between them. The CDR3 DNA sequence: TGTGCCAGCAGTTTCCCTCCAGGTGGCAATCAGCCCCAGCATTTT. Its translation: CASSFPPGGNQPQHF.

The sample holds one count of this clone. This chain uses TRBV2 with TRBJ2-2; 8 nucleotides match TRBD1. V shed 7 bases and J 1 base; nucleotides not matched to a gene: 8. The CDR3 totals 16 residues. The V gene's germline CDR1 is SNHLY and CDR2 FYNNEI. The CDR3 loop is CASKGPGTGNTGELFF. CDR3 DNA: TGTGCCAGCAAGGGCCCTGGGACAGGGAACACCGGGGAGCTGTTTTTT.

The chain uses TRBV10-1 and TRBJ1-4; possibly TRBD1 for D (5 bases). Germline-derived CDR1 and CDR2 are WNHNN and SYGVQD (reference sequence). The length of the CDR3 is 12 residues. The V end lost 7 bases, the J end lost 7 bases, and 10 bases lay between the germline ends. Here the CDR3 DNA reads TGCGCCAGCAAAGGGGATGGTGAAAAACTGTTTTTT. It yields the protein CASKGDGEKLFF.

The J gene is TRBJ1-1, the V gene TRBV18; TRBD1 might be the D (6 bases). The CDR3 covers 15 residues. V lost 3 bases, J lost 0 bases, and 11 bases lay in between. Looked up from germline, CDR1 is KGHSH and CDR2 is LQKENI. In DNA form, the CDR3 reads TGTGCCAGCTCACCGCAGGGGCAGGTGAACACTGAAGCTTTCTTT. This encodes CASSPQGQVNTEAFF.